This T cell receptor (beta chain) derives from a study of blood T cell repertoires in COVID-19. For the study at large: Samples of COVID-19 (acute and convalescent) were obtained from the United States, Italy and Spain. T cells, B-cell-depleted T cells, or PBMCs provided the cDNA or gDNA that served as material.

Clones were sequenced by immunoSEQ multiplex PCR, and TCRdb holds only the in-frame ones, with some missing. The sample lists 230,000 or so clones; around 81% were seen once. Germline CDR1 is SGHVS and CDR2 is FQNEAQ. The CDR3 contains 15 residues. Trimming took 1 base from V and 13 from J; bases not matched to a gene: 12. This clone showed up just a few times. Sequencing used peripheral blood. The origin of this receptor is a woman aged 80 or over with COVID-19, enrolled during active disease. The chain couples TRBV7-8 to TRBJ2-3; TRBD2 matches at 9 bases. The CDR3 protein is CASSLEVGGLANKYF. CDR3 DNA sequence: TGTGCCAGCAGCTTAGAAGTAGGGGGACTAGCCAATAAGTATTTT.